The entry below describes one T cell receptor beta chain. This clonotype was seen repeatedly, ten times or more. No antigen is known for it. The sample holds no much larger clone one base away, and base qualities are not on file. The data stem from a study of read filtering for tumor transcriptome and immune sequencing (dated by TCRdb to the early 2020s). A note on the overall study: The cohort had about 17 male and approximately 15 female patients with a mean age of about 70 years, ranging from roughly 47 to 85. By revised international staging, roughly 8 patients were R-ISS I, some 17 were R-ISS II and 7 were R-ISS III. Whole-transcriptome libraries were prepared with the TruSeq RNA Access Library Prep Kit after DNase treatment. Per sample, about 3.5 to 11 million TCR-region mapped reads were obtained with IR-seq, compared with only roughly 75 to 1,400 with RNA-seq. Using the same bone marrow samples, the study compared TCR repertoires obtained by targeted immune repertoire sequencing with those obtained by bulk whole-transcriptome sequencing. A main aim was a read-filtering strategy for immune repertoire data, specifically whether clonotypes supported by a single read should be removed. Broader findings and caveats from the paper: Single-read clonotypes made up roughly 82% of clonotypes but only about 3.5% of total reads in IR-seq, compared with about 77% of clonotypes and roughly 45% of reads in RNA-seq. Rather than purified T cells, the sorted CD138-negative fraction was a mixed bone marrow immune population. Clonotypes were captured by IR-seq at much higher depth and more reliably than by RNA-seq, and smaller IR-seq throughput was sufficient for identification of most shared clonotypes. The correlation between IR-seq and RNA-seq shared clonotype proportions rose when single-read clonotypes were removed.

The Immunoverse kit was used to build TCR libraries from about 400 ng RNA, with molecular barcoded adaptors covering alpha/delta and beta/gamma chains. The same RNA used for transcriptome sequencing was used for TCR library preparation. Sequencing of TCR libraries was carried out on an Illumina HiSeq 4000 with 2 x 150 cycles. In the paper's pipeline: Using MiXCR, which included quality filtering and error correction, TCR reads were aligned to human V, D, J and C references and then assembled into CDR3 clonotypes. Clonotype counts and gene usage diversity were analyzed with the tcR package in R. For inspection of raw mapping reads, RNA-seq reads were mapped by STAR aligner version 2.5.3a onto GRCh37 of the human genome. To test the effect of sequencing depth on detected clonotypes, IR-seq fastq files were randomly downsampled using Seqtk 1.3. Using fastp trimming at Q25 and MiXCR clonotype assembly, TCRdb reanalyzed the public sequencing data and kept in-frame beta chains. Rows are unified per CDR3 protein, each entry keeping the most common DNA and genes. The V and J calls and clone size are TCRdb's, not the authors'. For this sample the table gives 100,000 to 150,000 distinct CDR3 sequences, of which approximately 13% were detected only once. The top ten hold around 8.2% of the sample.

Every patient had bone marrow sampled at the time of active disease. Ficoll-Hypaque density gradient centrifugation was used to isolate bone marrow mononuclear cells. Myeloma plasma cells were removed and CD138-negative cells were collected by negative selection after labeling with CD138 magnetic microbeads on a MACS separator. Flow cytometry with CD138 antibodies on an Attune NxT was used to check how pure the isolated cells were. Total RNA was extracted using TRIzol reagent and was quantified on a NanoDrop spectrophotometer. Paired RNA-seq and IR-seq were performed on the CD138-negative bone marrow sample of each patient. From a lookup of the germline V gene (reference sequence), CDR1 and CDR2 are SGHNT and YYREEE. From the cysteine up to the phenylalanine, the CDR3 has a length of 15 residues. Just CDR3 DNA is preserved here, 45 bases in frame from base 1. V is reduced by 4 bases and J by 0 bases, leaving a spacing of 13 bases between them.

This TCR was sampled from a donor at least 40 years old with multiple myeloma. The chain was built from TRBV5-4 and TRBJ1-1; TRBD1 might be the D gene, on 5 matching bases. The sample taken for sequencing was a population of CD138-negative cells sorted from bone marrow. The intended sense of this specimen's cell subset or site label: bone marrow mononuclear cells depleted of CD138+ plasma/myeloma cells by negative magnetic selection. The DNA sequence is TGTGCCAGCAGCCCGTCCAGGGAAATGAACACTGAAGCTTTCTTT. This sequence encodes CASSPSREMNTEAFF.